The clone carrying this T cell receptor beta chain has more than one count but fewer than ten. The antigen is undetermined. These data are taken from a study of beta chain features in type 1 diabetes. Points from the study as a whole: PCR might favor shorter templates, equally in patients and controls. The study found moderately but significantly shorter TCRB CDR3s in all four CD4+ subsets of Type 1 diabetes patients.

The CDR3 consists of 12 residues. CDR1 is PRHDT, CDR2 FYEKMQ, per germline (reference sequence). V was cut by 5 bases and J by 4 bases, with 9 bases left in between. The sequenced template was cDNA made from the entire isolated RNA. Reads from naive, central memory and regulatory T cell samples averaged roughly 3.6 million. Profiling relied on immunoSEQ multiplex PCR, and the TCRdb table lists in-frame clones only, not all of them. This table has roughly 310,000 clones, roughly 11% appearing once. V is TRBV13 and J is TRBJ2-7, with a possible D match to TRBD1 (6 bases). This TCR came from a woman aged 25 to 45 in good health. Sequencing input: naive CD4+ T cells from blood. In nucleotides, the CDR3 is TGTGCCAGCAGCATGGACAGTTACGAGCAGTACTTC. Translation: CASSMDSYEQYF.